Each of the 17 T cell receptor beta chains below was sequenced from the same sample in a study of blood T cell repertoires in COVID-19. Generated by immunoSEQ multiplex PCR, the TCRdb table keeps only in-frame clones and is missing some. The sample yields about 160,000 clones, about 80% seen once. The sequencing input was peripheral blood. Source of these receptors: a man between 60 and 75 years old with acute or convalescent COVID-19.

In its sample, this clone was seen a few times. The V gene is TRBV6-2 or TRBV6-3, the J gene TRBJ2-3, with D maybe TRBD2 (5 bases). The CDR3 loop spans 13 amino acids. V was trimmed by 5 bases and J by 0 bases, leaving 6 bases between them. Germline-derived CDR1 and CDR2 are MNHEY and SVGEGT. CDR3 loop: CASSGLSTDTQYF. The CDR3 nucleotides are TGTGCCAGCAGTGGACTTAGCACAGATACGCAGTATTTT.

The chain carries TRBV18 and TRBJ1-5; a possible D gene is TRBD1 (6 bases). Germline CDR1 KGHSH, CDR2 LQKENI. V was pared by 6 bases and J by 9 bases, with 12 bases between. The CDR3 totals 12 residues. The CDR3 nucleotides are TGTGCCAGCTCCCCGGGGGGGCGGCCCCAGCATTTT. This encodes CASSPGGRPQHF.

The genes are TRBV30 and TRBJ1-2; D gene unclear. This CDR3 comprises 13 residues. Trimming took off 2 bases at V and 1 base at J, with 8 bases between the two ends. Per the germline V gene, CDR1 is GTSNPN and CDR2 is SVGIG (reference sequence). CDR3: CAWSPQSNYGYTF. The CDR3 nucleotides read TGTGCCTGGAGTCCACAAAGTAACTATGGCTACACCTTC.

J is TRBJ1-1 and V is TRBV19, with D hard to call. Germline V gene data show CDR1 as LNHDA and CDR2 as SQIVND (reference sequence). The CDR3 runs to 12 residues. V lost 3 bases to trimming and J lost 7 bases, with 9 bases between them. DNA for the CDR3: TGTGCCAGTAGTATGGGCGCACTTGAAGCTTTCTTT. It specifies CASSMGALEAFF.

The J gene is TRBJ2-3, the V gene TRBV27, with 7 bases identical to TRBD1. CDR3 length equals 14 residues. Germline CDR1 reads MNHEY; CDR2 reads SMNVEV (reference sequence). V shed 6 bases, J shed 3 bases, and the junction held 6 bases outside the gene matches. The CDR3 region has the DNA TGTGCCAGCAGGATGACAGGGTTTACAGATACGCAGTATTTT. Translated: CASRMTGFTDTQYF.

The chain carries TRBV2 and TRBJ2-7; TRBD2 is a possible D gene (5 bases). CDR1 is SNHLY and CDR2 is FYNNEI in the germline V gene. The CDR3 covers 15 residues. Trimming took 10 bases from V and 2 from J, leaving 21 bases between them. CDR3 sequence (DNA): TGTGCCACCGGCGAAAATCGACTAAGCACCTACGAGCAGTACTTC. Its protein product is CATGENRLSTYEQYF.

The chain joins TRBV19 to TRBJ1-4, with D possibly TRBD1 on 6 matching bases. From germline, CDR1 is LNHDA and CDR2 SQIVND (reference sequence). This CDR3 has 15 residues. V dropped 5 bases and J dropped 1 base, with 11 bases sitting between them. In nucleotides, the CDR3 is TGTGCCAGTAGTCAAATAGGGGGAACTAATGAAAAACTGTTTTTT. Its translation: CASSQIGGTNEKLFF.

This clone was counted a single time. At the DNA level, this CDR3 is encoded by other sequences in the same sample as well. This chain links TRBV5-1 with TRBJ1-1; D might be TRBD1 (6 bases). Per the germline V gene, CDR1 is SGHRS and CDR2 is YFSETQ. Trimming took off 4 bases at V and 2 bases at J, with 12 bases between the two ends. This CDR3 is built from 14 residues. The CDR3 bases are TGCGCCAGCAGCACACAGGGCAAAAACACTGAAGCTTTCTTT. As protein: CASSTQGKNTEAFF. The full variable domain, in which reference TRBV5-1 and TRBJ1-1 provide the parts outside the CDR3, is KAGVTQTPRYLIKTRGQQVTLSCSPISGHRSVSWYQQTPGQGLQFLFEYFSETQRNKGNFPGRFSGRQFSNSRSEMNVSTLELGDSALYLCASSTQGKNTEAFFGQGTRLTVV.

V gene TRBV30 combines with J gene TRBJ1-1; the D gene is possibly TRBD1 (5 bases). This CDR3 comprises 15 residues. Deletions cut 2 bases from V and 6 bases from J, with 19 bases between. Germline CDR1 is GTSNPN and CDR2 is SVGIG (reference sequence). The CDR3 DNA reads as TGTGCCTGGAGTCCCCCGGGACTACGTTACGCTGAAGCTTTCTTT. The encoded protein is CAWSPPGLRYAEAFF.

The chain combines TRBV5-8 with TRBJ1-5, with a tentative D call TRBD1 (6 bases). CDR3 length equals 19 residues. V was clipped by 1 base and J by 4 bases, with 24 bases between them. Germline loops: CDR1 SGHTS, CDR2 YDEGEE. The CDR3 bases are TGTGCCAGCAGCTTGTTGAATATGCCAGGGGCCATAGGGAATCAGCCCCAGCATTTT. Amino acid sequence: CASSLLNMPGAIGNQPQHF.

The chain joins TRBV11-2 to TRBJ1-2, with 8 bases that match TRBD1. Germline V gives CDR1 SGHAT, CDR2 FQNNGV. The CDR3 length is 13 residues. The V and J ends lost 5 bases and 8 bases, in that order; junction bases with no gene match: 7. Here the CDR3 reads CASSQDRVEGYTF. CDR3 bases: TGTGCCAGCAGCCAGGACAGGGTAGAAGGCTACACCTTC.

This clone turned up a few times. The V and J genes are TRBV18 and TRBJ2-1; unclear D gene. This CDR3 contains 14 residues. Trimming took off 4 bases at V and 0 bases at J, with 7 bases between the two ends. The germline gives CDR1 KGHSH, CDR2 LQKENI. Written as DNA, the CDR3 is TGTGCCAGCTCACTCCCGAGCTCCTACAATGAGCAGTTCTTC. Translated: CASSLPSSYNEQFF.

The rearrangement links TRBV30 to TRBJ1-3, with D possibly matching TRBD1 (6 bases). The V and J ends lost 2 bases and 16 bases respectively, with 15 bases between them. This CDR3 has 11 residues. The germline V gene has CDR1 GTSNPN and CDR2 SVGIG (reference sequence). The CDR3 nucleotides are TGTGCCTGGAGTACCGGACAGACAAGGTATTTT. This sequence encodes CAWSTGQTRYF.

The chain carries TRBV25-1 and TRBJ1-1, with a tentative D call TRBD1 (5 bases). The CDR3 has 13 residues. Per germline, CDR1 MGHDK and CDR2 SYGVNS. V dropped 1 base and J dropped 5 bases, with 8 bases sitting between them. The CDR3 region has the DNA TGTGCCAGCAGTGAATTAGGGGAAACTGAAGCTTTCTTT. Translating it yields CASSELGETEAFF.

Only one count was recorded for this clone. The V gene is TRBV30, the J gene TRBJ2-5; D may be TRBD2 (6 bases). Looked up from germline, CDR1 is GTSNPN and CDR2 is SVGIG (reference sequence). Trimming pared 2 bases from V and 6 bases from J, leaving 16 bases between. This CDR3 has 14 amino acids. The CDR3 loop reads CAWSLGGGMKTQYF. CDR3 DNA sequence: TGTGCCTGGAGTCTAGGTGGGGGGATGAAGACCCAGTACTTC.

The chain joins TRBV4-2 to TRBJ2-4, with 9 bases aligning to TRBD1. Germline V gene sequence: CDR1 LGHNA, CDR2 YNFKEQ. This CDR3 region has 18 residues. The V gene end was trimmed by 2 bases and the J gene end by 6 bases; junction bases not matched to a gene: 14. The CDR3 nucleotides read TGTGCCAGCAGCCAATTAACAGGGGGCGCTGGGTCTATAAACATTCAGTACTTC. It yields the protein CASSQLTGGAGSINIQYF.

The chain combines TRBV7-3 with TRBJ2-3, with D possibly TRBD2 on 5 matching bases. Trimming left V 0 bases short and J 2 bases short, with 9 bases between. The CDR3 is 15 amino acids. The germline V gene encodes CDR1 SGHTA and CDR2 FQGTGA. CDR3 nucleotides: TGTGCCAGCAGCTTAACGGAGCGGTCCACAGATACGCAGTATTTT. Protein product: CASSLTERSTDTQYF.